This is a list of T cell receptor beta chains from one sample in a study of cytomegalovirus exposure and HLA in healthy donors. This table comes from immunoSEQ multiplex PCR, and its TCRdb copy is limited to in-frame clones, with some not included. The table has about 120,000 clones, around two thirds seen once. The material sequenced was PBMCs. The origin of the receptors is a human donor in good health. CDR3s include the opening cysteine and the closing phenylalanine or tryptophan. The D gene is left open where the match is weak. A clone size is listed for some rows: how often the clone was seen (once, few, many), or a class if it is expanded.

clone_size j_call d_call v_call cdr3_aa cdr3_nt
. TRBJ2-2 TRBD2 TRBV18 CASSFTSGPANTGELFF TGTGCCAGCTCCTTCACTAGCGGGCCGGCGAACACCGGGGAGCTGTTTTTT
. TRBJ1-5 TRBD1 TRBV19 CASTYPRDRVNQPQHF TGTGCCAGTACCTACCCTCGGGACAGGGTAAATCAGCCCCAGCATTTT
. TRBJ2-1 . TRBV30 CAWTDRYNEQFF TGTGCCTGGACCGACAGGTACAATGAGCAGTTCTTC
. TRBJ1-2 TRBD1 TRBV5-1 CASSSGQGEYGYTF TGCGCCAGCAGCTCGGGACAGGGGGAGTATGGCTACACCTTC
. TRBJ1-2 . TRBV6-6 CASSSGGRNYGYTF TGTGCCAGCAGTTCGGGGGGCCGGAACTATGGCTACACCTTC
. TRBJ2-6 . TRBV7-2 CASSRNRNSGANVLTF TGTGCCAGCAGCCGTAACAGGAACTCTGGGGCCAACGTCCTGACTTTC
. TRBJ1-1 TRBD1 TRBV5-4 CASTSGPRGRNEAFF TGTGCCAGCACCTCAGGGCCCAGGGGGCGTAATGAAGCTTTCTTT
. TRBJ1-5 TRBD1 TRBV30 CAWSLDRGNQPQHF TGTGCCTGGAGTTTAGACAGGGGAAATCAGCCCCAGCATTTT
once TRBJ2-3 . TRBV7-9 CASSFPGGWADTQYF TGTGCCAGCAGCTTCCCCGGCGGTTGGGCAGATACGCAGTATTTT
. TRBJ2-3 TRBD2 TRBV15 CATSIGGGADTQYF TGTGCCACCAGCATCGGGGGGGGCGCAGATACGCAGTATTTT
few TRBJ2-5 . TRBV2 CASSDDAIERETQYF TGTGCCAGCAGTGACGACGCCATCGAGCGAGAGACCCAGTACTTC
. TRBJ1-1 . TRBV30 CAWRVFGRGAFF TGTGCCTGGAGAGTATTTGGACGGGGAGCTTTCTTT
. TRBJ1-1 . TRBV30 CAWSGRRNTEAFF TGTGCCTGGTCAGGGAGGAGGAACACTGAAGCTTTCTTT
. TRBJ2-1 TRBD2 TRBV29-1 CSVVSGSTHNEQFF TGCAGCGTTGTCAGCGGGAGTACCCACAATGAGCAGTTCTTC
. TRBJ2-1 TRBD2 TRBV7-2 CASSTYSGDFNEQFF TGTGCCAGCAGCACATATAGCGGGGACTTCAATGAGCAGTTCTTC
once TRBJ2-5 . TRBV19 CASSIGQGAGEETQYF TGTGCCAGTAGTATAGGGCAGGGGGCGGGAGAAGAGACCCAGTACTTC
. TRBJ2-7 . TRBV9 CASSVGATSYEQYF TGTGCCAGCAGCGTAGGGGCCACGAGCTACGAGCAGTACTTC
. TRBJ1-2 . TRBV5-4 CASSWQGSNGYTF TGTGCCAGCAGCTGGCAGGGGTCAAACGGCTACACCTTC
once TRBJ2-4 TRBD1 TRBV25-1 CASSVWGTGSKNIQYF TGTGCCAGCAGTGTATGGGGGACAGGGTCTAAAAACATTCAGTACTTC
. TRBJ1-1 TRBD1 TRBV6-5 CASSSFLRGPGTEAFF TGTGCCAGCAGTTCATTTTTAAGGGGGCCAGGCACTGAAGCTTTCTTT
. TRBJ2-1 . TRBV15 CATSRDLLAPNGNEQFF TGTGCCACCAGCAGAGACCTACTAGCCCCAAACGGGAATGAGCAGTTCTTC
few TRBJ2-5 TRBD1 TRBV6-5 CASSLGTAETQYF TGTGCCAGCAGCCTCGGGACAGCGGAGACCCAGTACTTC
once TRBJ2-7 TRBD1 TRBV7-2 CASSPSTGDHEQYF TGTGCCAGCAGCCCGTCAACAGGGGACCACGAGCAGTACTTC
. TRBJ2-1 TRBD2 TRBV27 CASSSQRGSSYNEQFF TGTGCCAGCAGTTCTCAGCGGGGGAGCTCCTACAATGAGCAGTTCTTC
. TRBJ1-4 . TRBV15 CATSRDGDSGEKLFF TGTGCCACCAGCAGAGACGGGGATTCTGGTGAAAAACTGTTTTTT
. TRBJ1-1 . TRBV6-1 CASSEALRYPAFF TGTGCCAGCAGTGAAGCGCTTCGGTACCCGGCTTTCTTT
. TRBJ2-7 . TRBV28 CASSRTPWGYEQYF TGTGCCAGCAGTAGGACACCTTGGGGCTACGAGCAGTACTTC
few TRBJ2-1 . TRBV5-5 CASSLSPLCEQFF TGTGCCAGCAGCTTGTCCCCCCTGTGTGAGCAGTTCTTC
. TRBJ1-1 . TRBV7-9 CASSLFPAAAFF TGTGCCAGCAGCTTATTCCCCGCGGCCGCTTTCTTT
once TRBJ1-1 . TRBV7-8 CASSLQGGTEAFF TGTGCCAGCAGCCTACAGGGTGGGACTGAAGCTTTCTTT
. TRBJ2-7 TRBD1 TRBV11-2 CASSPTDRGDYEQYF TGTGCCAGCAGCCCAACCGACAGGGGAGACTACGAGCAGTACTTC
. TRBJ2-1 TRBD2 TRBV2 CASSLHDLGTSLGYEQFF TGTGCCAGCAGTCTACACGACCTCGGGACTAGCCTTGGGTATGAGCAGTTCTTC
. TRBJ2-2 . TRBV28 CASRLPTSGATGELFF TGTGCCAGCAGATTACCCACTAGTGGAGCCACCGGGGAGCTGTTTTTT
. TRBJ1-2 TRBD1 TRBV6-5 CASSYLLQGKGGYTF TGTGCCAGCAGTTACTTATTACAGGGGAAGGGTGGCTACACCTTC
. TRBJ2-7 TRBD2 TRBV5-1 CASTPGGKNLDEQYF TGCGCCAGTACCCCCGGGGGGAAGAACCTTGACGAGCAGTACTTC
. TRBJ1-6 TRBD1 TRBV5-1 CASRGAGGINYNSPLHF TGCGCCAGCAGAGGGGCAGGGGGGATAAACTATAATTCACCCCTCCACTTT
. TRBJ1-2 TRBD1 TRBV29-1 CSVAQGVAQGYTF TGCAGCGTGGCACAGGGGGTCGCGCAGGGCTACACCTTC
. TRBJ1-2 . TRBV6-1 CASSELTIWGEKDGYTF TGTGCCAGCAGTGAACTTACTATTTGGGGGGAGAAGGATGGCTACACCTTC
. TRBJ2-3 . TRBV5-1 CASSLGGAVTDTQYF TGCGCCAGCAGCTTAGGAGGGGCCGTCACAGATACGCAGTATTTT
. TRBJ1-1 TRBD1 TRBV18 CASSPPDRVTEAFF TGTGCCAGCTCACCACCGGACAGGGTCACTGAAGCTTTCTTT
once TRBJ1-2 . TRBV28 CASSLGPGFYGYTF TGTGCCAGCAGCCTGGGCCCAGGGTTCTATGGCTACACCTTC
once TRBJ2-7 . TRBV27 CASSLLGRRYEQYF TGTGCCAGCAGTTTATTGGGGAGGCGGTACGAGCAGTACTTC